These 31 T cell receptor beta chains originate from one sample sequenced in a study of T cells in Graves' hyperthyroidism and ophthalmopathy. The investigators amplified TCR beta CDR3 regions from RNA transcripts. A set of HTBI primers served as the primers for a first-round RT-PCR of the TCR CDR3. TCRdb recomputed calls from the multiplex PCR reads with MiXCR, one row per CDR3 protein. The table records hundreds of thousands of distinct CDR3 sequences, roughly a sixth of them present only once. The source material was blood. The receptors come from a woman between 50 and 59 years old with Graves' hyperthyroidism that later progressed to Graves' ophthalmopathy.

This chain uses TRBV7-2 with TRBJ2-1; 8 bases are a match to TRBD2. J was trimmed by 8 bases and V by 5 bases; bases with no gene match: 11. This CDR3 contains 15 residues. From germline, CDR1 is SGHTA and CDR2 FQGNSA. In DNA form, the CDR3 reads TGTGCCAGCAGCAGTACCGGGGGGGCCAGGTATGAGCAGTTCTTC. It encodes CASSSTGGARYEQFF.

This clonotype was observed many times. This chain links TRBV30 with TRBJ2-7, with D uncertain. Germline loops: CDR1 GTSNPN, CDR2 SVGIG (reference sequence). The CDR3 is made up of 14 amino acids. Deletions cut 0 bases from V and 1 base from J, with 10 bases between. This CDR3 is CAWSVPDESYEQYF. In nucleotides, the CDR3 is TGTGCCTGGAGTGTACCGGACGAGTCCTACGAGCAGTACTTC. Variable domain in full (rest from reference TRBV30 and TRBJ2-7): SQTIHQWPATLVQPVGSPLSLECTVEGTSNPNLYWYRQAAGRGLQLLFYSVGIGQISSEVPQNLSASRPQDRQFILSSKKLLLSDSGFYLCAWSVPDESYEQYFGPGTRLTVT.

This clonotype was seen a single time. This CDR3 reads CSAFLSYNSPLHF. CDR3 DNA sequence: TGCAGTGCTTTTCTCTCCTATAATTCACCCCTCCACTTT. J is TRBJ1-6 and V is TRBV20-1; D call uncertain. Germline-derived CDR1 and CDR2 are DFQATT and SNEGSKA (reference sequence). The CDR3 loop spans 13 amino acids. V lost 5 bases to trimming and J lost 0 bases, with 5 bases between them.

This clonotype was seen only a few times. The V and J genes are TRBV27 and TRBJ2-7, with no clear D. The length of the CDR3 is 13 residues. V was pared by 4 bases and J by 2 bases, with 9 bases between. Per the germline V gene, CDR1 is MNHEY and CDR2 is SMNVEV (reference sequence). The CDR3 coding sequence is TGTGCCAGCAGTTCCCAAGACACCTACGAGCAGTACTTC. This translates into CASSSQDTYEQYF.

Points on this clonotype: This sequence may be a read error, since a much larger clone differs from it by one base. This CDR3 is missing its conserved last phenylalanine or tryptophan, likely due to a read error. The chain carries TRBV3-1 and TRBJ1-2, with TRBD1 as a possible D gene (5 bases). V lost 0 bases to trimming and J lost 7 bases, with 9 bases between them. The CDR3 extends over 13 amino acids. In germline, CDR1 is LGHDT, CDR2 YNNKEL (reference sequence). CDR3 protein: CASSQEGPGGYTV. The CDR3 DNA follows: TGTGCCAGCAGCCAAGAGGGGCCGGGTGGCTACACCGTC.

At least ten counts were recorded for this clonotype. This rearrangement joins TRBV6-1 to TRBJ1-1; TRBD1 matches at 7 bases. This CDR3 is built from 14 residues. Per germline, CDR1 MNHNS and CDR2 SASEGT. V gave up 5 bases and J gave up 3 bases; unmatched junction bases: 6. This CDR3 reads CASSSHGTDTEAFF. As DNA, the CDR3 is TGTGCCAGCAGTTCACACGGGACAGACACTGAAGCTTTCTTT.

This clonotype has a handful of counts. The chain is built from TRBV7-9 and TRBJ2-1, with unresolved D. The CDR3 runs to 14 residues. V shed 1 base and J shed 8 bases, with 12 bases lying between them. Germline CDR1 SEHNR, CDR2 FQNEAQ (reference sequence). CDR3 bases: TGTGCCAGCAGCTTAGTCGAAGCGAGCGATGAGCAGTTCTTC. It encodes CASSLVEASDEQFF.

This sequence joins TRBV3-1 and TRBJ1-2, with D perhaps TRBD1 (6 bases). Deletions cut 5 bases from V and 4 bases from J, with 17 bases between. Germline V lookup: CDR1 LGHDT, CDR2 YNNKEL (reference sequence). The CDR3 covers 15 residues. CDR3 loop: CASSDLQGGGYGYTF. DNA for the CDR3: TGTGCCAGCAGCGACCTCCAGGGAGGGGGCTATGGCTACACCTTC.

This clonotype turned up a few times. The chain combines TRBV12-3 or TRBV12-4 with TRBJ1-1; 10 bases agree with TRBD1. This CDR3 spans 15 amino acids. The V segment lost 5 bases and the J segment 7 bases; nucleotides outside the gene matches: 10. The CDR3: CASSVPGQGTYEAFF. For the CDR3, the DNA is TGTGCCAGCAGTGTTCCGGGACAGGGGACTTATGAAGCTTTCTTT.

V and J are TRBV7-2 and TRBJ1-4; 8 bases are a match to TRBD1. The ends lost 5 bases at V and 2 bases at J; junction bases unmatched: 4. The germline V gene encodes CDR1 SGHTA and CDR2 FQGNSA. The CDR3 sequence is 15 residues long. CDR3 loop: CASSTRQGTNEKLFF. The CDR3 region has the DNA TGTGCCAGCAGCACACGACAGGGGACTAATGAAAAACTGTTTTTT.

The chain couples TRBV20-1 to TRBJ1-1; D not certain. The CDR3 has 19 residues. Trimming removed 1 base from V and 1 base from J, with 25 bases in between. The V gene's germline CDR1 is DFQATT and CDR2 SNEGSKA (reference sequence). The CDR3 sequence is CSARGLGNKGRGGNTEAFF. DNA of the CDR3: TGCAGTGCTAGAGGCCTTGGCAACAAGGGCCGAGGAGGGAACACTGAAGCTTTCTTT.

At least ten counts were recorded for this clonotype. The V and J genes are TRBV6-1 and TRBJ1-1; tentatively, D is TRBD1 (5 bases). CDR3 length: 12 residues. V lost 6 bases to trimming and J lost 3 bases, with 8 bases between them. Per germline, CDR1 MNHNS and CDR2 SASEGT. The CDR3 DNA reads TGTGCCAGCAGCGCGGGGGACACTGAAGCTTTCTTT. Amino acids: CASSAGDTEAFF.

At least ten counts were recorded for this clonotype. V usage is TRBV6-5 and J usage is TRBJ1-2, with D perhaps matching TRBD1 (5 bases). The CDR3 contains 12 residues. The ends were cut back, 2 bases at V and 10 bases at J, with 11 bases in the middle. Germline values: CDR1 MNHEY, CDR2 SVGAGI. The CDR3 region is CASSYRPGIYTF. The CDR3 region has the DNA TGTGCCAGCAGTTACCGGCCAGGGATCTACACCTTC.

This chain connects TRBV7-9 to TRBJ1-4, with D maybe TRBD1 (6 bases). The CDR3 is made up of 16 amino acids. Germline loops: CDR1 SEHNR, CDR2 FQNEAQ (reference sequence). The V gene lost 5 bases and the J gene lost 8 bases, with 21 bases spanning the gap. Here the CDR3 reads CASSTERQEILEKLFF. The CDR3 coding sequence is TGTGCCAGCAGCACGGAAAGACAGGAGATTTTAGAAAAACTGTTTTTT. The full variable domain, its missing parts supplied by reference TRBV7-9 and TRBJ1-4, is DTGVSQNPRHKITKRGQNVTFRCDPISEHNRLYWYRQTLGQGPEFLTYFQNEAQLEKSRLLSDRFSAERPKGSFSTLEIQRTEQGDSAMYLCASSTERQEILEKLFFGSGTQLSVL.

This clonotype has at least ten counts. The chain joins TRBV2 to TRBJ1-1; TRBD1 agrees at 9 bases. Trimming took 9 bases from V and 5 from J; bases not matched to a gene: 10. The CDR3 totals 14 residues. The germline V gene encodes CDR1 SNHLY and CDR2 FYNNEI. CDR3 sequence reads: CARIPQGAWTEAFF. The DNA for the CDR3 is TGTGCCAGGATCCCACAGGGGGCTTGGACTGAAGCTTTCTTT.

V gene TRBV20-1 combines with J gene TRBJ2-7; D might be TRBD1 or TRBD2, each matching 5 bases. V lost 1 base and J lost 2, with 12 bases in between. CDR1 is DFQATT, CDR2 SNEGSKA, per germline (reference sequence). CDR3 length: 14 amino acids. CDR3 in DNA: TGCAGTGCTAGAGTCAGGGACCCCCCCTACGAGCAGTACTTC. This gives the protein CSARVRDPPYEQYF.

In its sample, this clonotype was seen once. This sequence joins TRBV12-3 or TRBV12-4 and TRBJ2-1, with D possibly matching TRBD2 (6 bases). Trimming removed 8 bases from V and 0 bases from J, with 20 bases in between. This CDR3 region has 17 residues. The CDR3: CASRPGVPFSSYNEQFF. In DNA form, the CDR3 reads TGTGCCAGCCGGCCGGGGGTGCCCTTTAGCTCCTACAATGAGCAGTTCTTC.

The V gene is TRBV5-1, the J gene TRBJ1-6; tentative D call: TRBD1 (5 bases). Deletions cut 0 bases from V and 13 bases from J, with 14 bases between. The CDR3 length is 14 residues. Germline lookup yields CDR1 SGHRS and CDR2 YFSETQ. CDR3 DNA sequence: TGCGCCAGCAGCTTGGAAGCTGCTCGGGGGCCCCTCCACTTT. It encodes CASSLEAARGPLHF.

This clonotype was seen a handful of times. CDR3 amino acids: CASSFGGYVGYTF. In DNA form, the CDR3 reads TGTGCCAGCAGTTTCGGGGGCTACGTTGGCTACACCTTC. The V and J genes are TRBV6-2 or TRBV6-3 and TRBJ1-2; a possible D gene is TRBD1 (6 bases). CDR1 MNHEY and CDR2 SVGEGT come from the germline V gene. The CDR3 is 13 residues long. Trimming took 4 bases from V and 7 from J, leaving 13 bases between them.

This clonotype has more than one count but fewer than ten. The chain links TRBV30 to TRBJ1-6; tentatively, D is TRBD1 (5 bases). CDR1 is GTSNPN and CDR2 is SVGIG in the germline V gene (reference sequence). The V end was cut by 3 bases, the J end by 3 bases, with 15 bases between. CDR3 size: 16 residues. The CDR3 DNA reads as TGTGCCTGGAGCTTCGACAGCGGCGTCTATAATTCACCCCTCCACTTT. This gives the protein CAWSFDSGVYNSPLHF.

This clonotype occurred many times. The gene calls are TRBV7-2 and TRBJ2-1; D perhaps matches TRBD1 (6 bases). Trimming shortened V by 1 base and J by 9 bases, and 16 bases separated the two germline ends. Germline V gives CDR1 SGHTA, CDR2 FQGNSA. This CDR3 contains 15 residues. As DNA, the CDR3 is TGTGCCAGCAGCTTAGTTACAGGGATTGGTGGTGAGCAGTTCTTC. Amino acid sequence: CASSLVTGIGGEQFF. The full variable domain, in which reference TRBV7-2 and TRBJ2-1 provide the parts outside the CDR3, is GAGVSQSPSNKVTEKGKDVELRCDPISGHTALYWYRQSLGQGLEFLIYFQGNSAPDKSGLPSDRFSAERTGGSVSTLTIQRTQQEDSAVYLCASSLVTGIGGEQFFGPGTRLTVL.

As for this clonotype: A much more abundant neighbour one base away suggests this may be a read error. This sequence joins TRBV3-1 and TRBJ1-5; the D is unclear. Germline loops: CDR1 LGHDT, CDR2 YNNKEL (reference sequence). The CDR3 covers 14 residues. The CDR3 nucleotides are TGTGCCAGCATCCAAACGCCGGGCGGCCAGCCCCAGCATTTT. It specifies CASIQTPGGQPQHF.

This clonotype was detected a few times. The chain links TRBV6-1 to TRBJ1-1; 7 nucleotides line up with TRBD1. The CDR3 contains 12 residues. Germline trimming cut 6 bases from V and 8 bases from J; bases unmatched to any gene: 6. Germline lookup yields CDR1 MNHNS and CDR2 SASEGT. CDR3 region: CASRGQVMEAFF. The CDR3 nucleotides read TGTGCCAGCAGAGGACAGGTCATGGAAGCTTTCTTT.

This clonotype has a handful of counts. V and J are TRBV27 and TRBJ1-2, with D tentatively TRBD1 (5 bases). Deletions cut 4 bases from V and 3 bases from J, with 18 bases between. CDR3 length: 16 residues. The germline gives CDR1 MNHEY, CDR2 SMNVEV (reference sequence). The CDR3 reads CASSSFGTQGDYGYTF. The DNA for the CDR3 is TGTGCCAGCAGTTCCTTCGGGACCCAAGGCGACTATGGCTACACCTTC.

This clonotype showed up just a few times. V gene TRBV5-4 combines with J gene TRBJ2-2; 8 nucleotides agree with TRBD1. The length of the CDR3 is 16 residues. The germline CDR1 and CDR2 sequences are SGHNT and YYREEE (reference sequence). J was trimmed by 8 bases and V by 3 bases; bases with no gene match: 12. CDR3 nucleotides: TGTGCCAGCAGCTGGAAAGTCGGACAGGGAGGAGGGGAGCTGTTTTTT. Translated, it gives CASSWKVGQGGGELFF.

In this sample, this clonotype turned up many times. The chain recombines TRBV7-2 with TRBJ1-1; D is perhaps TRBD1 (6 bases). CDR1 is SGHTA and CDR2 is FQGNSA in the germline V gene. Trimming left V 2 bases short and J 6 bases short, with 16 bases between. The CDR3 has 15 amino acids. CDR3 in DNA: TGTGCCAGCAGCTTATCCTCGGGGAGGGGGTCTGAAGCTTTCTTT. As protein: CASSLSSGRGSEAFF.

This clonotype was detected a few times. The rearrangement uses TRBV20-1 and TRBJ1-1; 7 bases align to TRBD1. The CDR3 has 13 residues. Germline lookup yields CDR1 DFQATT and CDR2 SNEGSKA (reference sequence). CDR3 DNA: TGCAGCCCAACGGGACAGCAGAACACTGAAGCTTTCTTT. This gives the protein CSPTGQQNTEAFF.

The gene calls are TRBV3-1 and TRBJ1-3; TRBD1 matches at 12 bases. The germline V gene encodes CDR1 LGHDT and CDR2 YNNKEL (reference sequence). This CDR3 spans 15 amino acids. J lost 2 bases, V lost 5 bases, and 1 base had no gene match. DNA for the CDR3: TGTGCCAGCAGCGGGGACAGGGGGCCTGGAAACACCATATATTTT. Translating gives CASSGDRGPGNTIYF. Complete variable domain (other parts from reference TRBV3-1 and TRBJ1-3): DTAVSQTPKYLVTQMGNDKSIKCEQNLGHDTMYWYKQDSKKFLKIMFSYNNKELIINETVPNRFSPKSPDKAHLNLHINSLELGDSAVYFCASSGDRGPGNTIYFGEGSWLTVV.

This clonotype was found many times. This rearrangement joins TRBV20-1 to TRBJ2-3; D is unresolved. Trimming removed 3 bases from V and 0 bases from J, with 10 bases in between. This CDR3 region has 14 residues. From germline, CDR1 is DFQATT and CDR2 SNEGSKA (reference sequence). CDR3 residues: CSARGPASTDTQYF. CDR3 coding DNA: TGCAGTGCTAGGGGCCCTGCTAGCACAGATACGCAGTATTTT.

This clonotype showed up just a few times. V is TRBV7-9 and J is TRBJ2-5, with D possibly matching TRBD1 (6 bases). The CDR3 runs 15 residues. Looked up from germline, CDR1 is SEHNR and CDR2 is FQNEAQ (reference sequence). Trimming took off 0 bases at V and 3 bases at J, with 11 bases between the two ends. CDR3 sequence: CASSLAQGMEETQYF. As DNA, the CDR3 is TGTGCCAGCAGCTTAGCACAGGGTATGGAAGAGACCCAGTACTTC.

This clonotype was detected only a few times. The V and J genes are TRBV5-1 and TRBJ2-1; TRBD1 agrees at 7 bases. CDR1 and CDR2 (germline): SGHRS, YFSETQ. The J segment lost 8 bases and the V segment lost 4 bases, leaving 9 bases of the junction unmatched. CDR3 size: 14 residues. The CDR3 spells CASSLRDSFHEQFF. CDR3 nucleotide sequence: TGCGCCAGCAGCCTCCGGGACAGCTTTCATGAGCAGTTCTTC. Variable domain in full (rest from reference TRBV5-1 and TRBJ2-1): KAGVTQTPRYLIKTRGQQVTLSCSPISGHRSVSWYQQTPGQGLQFLFEYFSETQRNKGNFPGRFSGRQFSNSRSEMNVSTLELGDSALYLCASSLRDSFHEQFFGPGTRLTVL.